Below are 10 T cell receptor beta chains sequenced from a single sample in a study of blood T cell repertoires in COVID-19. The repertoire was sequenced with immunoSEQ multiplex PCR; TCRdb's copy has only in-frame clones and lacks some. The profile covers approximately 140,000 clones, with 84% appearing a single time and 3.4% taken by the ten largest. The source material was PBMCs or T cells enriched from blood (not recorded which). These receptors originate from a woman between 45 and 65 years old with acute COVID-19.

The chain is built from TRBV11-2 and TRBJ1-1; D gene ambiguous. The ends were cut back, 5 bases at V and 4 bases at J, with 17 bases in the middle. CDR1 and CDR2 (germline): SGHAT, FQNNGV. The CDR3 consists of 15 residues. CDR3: CASSPRVLTGTEAFF. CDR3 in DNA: TGTGCCAGCAGCCCCCGAGTACTTACGGGCACTGAAGCTTTCTTT.

The CDR3 coding sequence is TGTGCCAGTAGTCATCACAGCGGGAACCAAGCTGGGGCTTTCTTT. Translated: CASSHHSGNQAGAFF. The V gene is TRBV19, the J gene TRBJ1-1; no definite D call. With 5 bases removed from V and 11 bases from J, the gap between germline ends came to 24 bases. In germline, CDR1 is LNHDA, CDR2 SQIVND (reference sequence). The CDR3 has 15 residues.

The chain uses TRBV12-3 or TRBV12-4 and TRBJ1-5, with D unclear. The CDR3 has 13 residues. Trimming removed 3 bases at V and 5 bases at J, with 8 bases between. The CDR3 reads CASSLSEDQPQHF. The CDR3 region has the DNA TGTGCCAGCAGTTTGTCAGAGGATCAGCCCCAGCATTTT.

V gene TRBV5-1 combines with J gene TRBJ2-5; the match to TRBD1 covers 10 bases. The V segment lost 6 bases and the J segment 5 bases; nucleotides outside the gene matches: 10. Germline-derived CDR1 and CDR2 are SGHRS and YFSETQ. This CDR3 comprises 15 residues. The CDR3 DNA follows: TGCGCCAGCACCGAGAGACAGGGGGCGGTGGAGACCCAGTACTTC. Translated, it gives CASTERQGAVETQYF.

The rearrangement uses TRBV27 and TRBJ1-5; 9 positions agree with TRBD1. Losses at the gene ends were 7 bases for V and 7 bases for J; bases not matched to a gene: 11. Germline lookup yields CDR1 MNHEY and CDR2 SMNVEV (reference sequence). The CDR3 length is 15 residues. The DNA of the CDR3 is TGTGCCAGCACCCCTTTGGGACAGGGTGTCCAGCCCCAGCATTTT. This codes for CASTPLGQGVQPQHF.

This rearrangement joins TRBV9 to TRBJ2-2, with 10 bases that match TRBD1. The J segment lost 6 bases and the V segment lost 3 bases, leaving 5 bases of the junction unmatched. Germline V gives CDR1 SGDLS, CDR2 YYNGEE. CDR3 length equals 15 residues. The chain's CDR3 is CASSGTGGLPGELFF. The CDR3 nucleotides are TGTGCCAGCAGCGGGACAGGGGGACTTCCCGGGGAGCTGTTTTTT.

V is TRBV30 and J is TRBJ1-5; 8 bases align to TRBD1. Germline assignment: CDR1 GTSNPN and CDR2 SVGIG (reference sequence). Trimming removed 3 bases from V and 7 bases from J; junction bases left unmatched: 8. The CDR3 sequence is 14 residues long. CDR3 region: CAWSGGRGQQPQHF. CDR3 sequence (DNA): TGTGCCTGGAGCGGTGGCAGGGGGCAACAGCCCCAGCATTTT.

CDR3 amino acids: CASSPAGEGSYNEQFF. The CDR3 coding sequence is TGTGCCAGCAGCCCGGCGGGGGAGGGCTCCTACAATGAGCAGTTCTTC. V and J are TRBV13 and TRBJ2-1, with 7 bases that match TRBD2. The CDR3 runs 16 residues. The junction had 7 bases not matched to a gene; V was cut back by 5 bases and J by 0 bases. Germline V gene data show CDR1 as PRHDT and CDR2 as FYEKMQ (reference sequence).

The CDR3 region is CAAQRQGDTEAFF. CDR3 nucleotides: TGTGCCGCCCAACGACAGGGCGACACTGAAGCTTTCTTT. The V call is TRBV24-1, the J call TRBJ1-1, with 7 nucleotides matching TRBD1. The CDR3 covers 13 residues. Germline V gene sequence: CDR1 KGHDR, CDR2 SFDVKD. After removal of 12 bases from V and 3 bases from J, the junction contained 9 bases not matched to a gene.

CDR3 amino acids: CASSLSYNSKTYNEQFF. DNA for the CDR3: TGTGCCAGCAGCTTAAGTTATAACTCGAAGACCTACAATGAGCAGTTCTTC. V usage is TRBV7-3 and J usage is TRBJ2-1; the D is unclear. The V end was cut by 1 base, the J end by 2 bases, with 15 bases between. The CDR3 runs 17 residues. Germline CDR1 reads SGHTA; CDR2 reads FQGTGA. The full variable domain, with the rest looked up from reference TRBV7-3 and TRBJ2-1, is GAGVSQTPSNKVTEKGKYVELRCDPISGHTALYWYRQSLGQGPEFLIYFQGTGAADDSGLPNDRFFAVRPEGSVSTLKIQRTERGDSAVYLCASSLSYNSKTYNEQFFGPGTRLTVL.